A selection of T cell receptor beta chains follows, all from one sample in a study of T cell responses to AZD1222 COVID-19 vaccine. TCRdb's table, derived via immunoSEQ multiplex PCR, lists solely in-frame clones and lacks some. The top ten clones hold 16% of a sample with around 100,000 clones, approximately 91% of them seen once. The starting material was peripheral blood, obtained on day 0 of AZD1222 vaccination. Receptors originate from an adult in good health. CDR3s include the opening cysteine and the closing phenylalanine or tryptophan.

>TRBV5-1
CASSLEVGGPDGYTF
>TRBV28
CAIKRIRTDTQYF
>TRBV5-1
CASAEDRNYGYTF
>TRBV19
CASSLAEVHRANVLTF
>TRBV5-6
CASSLTGAGNTIYF
>TRBV5-4
CASSLAPGQGGNYGYTF
>TRBV12-3/TRBV12-4
CASSLGHFSEQYF
>TRBV7-9
CASRSRQGARETQYF
>TRBV28
CASSSTVGSSYNEQFF
>TRBV2
CASSVRTSNQPQHF
>TRBV7-8
CASSLEGRASSYNSPLHF
>TRBV18
CASSPQGSGNLNIQYF
>TRBV18
CASSPSSGQETQYF
>TRBV19
CASKVNFGSIEQYF
>TRBV7-2
CASSLDLGNQPQHF
>TRBV12-3/TRBV12-4
CASRSGQGAGYTF
>TRBV5-4
CASSSQGLQFF
>TRBV9
CASSVAGSSTDTQYF
>TRBV11-2
CASSLEGGRWKTQYF
>TRBV2
CASRGTSPNQPQHF
>TRBV5-4
CASSLAGVNYGYTF
>TRBV18
CASSLTTEDEKLFF
>TRBV2
CASKLGADSGELFF
>TRBV15
CATSRAPTGRRQETQYF
>TRBV10-2
CASASQGNQPQHF
>TRBV27
CASSLSAGYEQYF
>TRBV5-4
CASSPPPTGNTEAFF
>TRBV5-1
CASSPHGAGSPYGYTF
>TRBV5-1
CASSLEGISNQPQHF
>TRBV12-3/TRBV12-4
CASNRWENTEAFF
>TRBV18
CASSPGQGRYEQYF
>TRBV6-5
CASSTETGGAGGYTF
>TRBV9
CASSVRTGVDYGYTF
>TRBV6-5
CASSTDTPVVTEAFF
>TRBV7-9
CASSYQDRAIREFYGYTF
>TRBV5-5
CASSSRGGWSNQPQHF
>TRBV18
CASSPPGWAGGTEAFF
>TRBV2
CASRTQGDTEAFF
>TRBV6-1
CASSEQTGFDTQYF
>TRBV19
CASTPFRGSWGYTF
>TRBV9
CASSGTDNSPLHF
>TRBV9
CASSVGAVSSYEQYF
>TRBV4-1
CASSLRGTGDSPLHF
>TRBV6-6
CASSYSRSENTGELFF
>TRBV6-2/TRBV6-3
CASSSYGRARNEQFF
>TRBV5-1
CASRGSNEKLFF
>TRBV24-1
CATSEPDVRVYSSVTIYF
>TRBV11-2
CASSLGTDQETQYF
>TRBV5-4
CASSSKGTGAWAEYGYTF
>TRBV28
CASGIGQGYTGELFF
>TRBV7-8
CASSLEGQGARGTQYF
>TRBV28
CASSLRTGYQETQYF
>TRBV13
CASSLEGDLTDTQYF
>TRBV27
CASSFRGQPQHF
>TRBV29-1
CSVDYMTGTYGYTF
>TRBV7-9
CASSPGLAINEQFF
>TRBV27
CASSLAGWGTYNEQFF